The clone carrying this TCR beta chain has a count of ten or more. The entry originates in a study of regulatory T cells in long-lasting Graves disease. Both iRepertoire HTBI primers and Arm-PCR of CDR3 regions were used to build the TCR beta libraries. A single record per CDR3 protein comes from TCRdb applying MiXCR to the multiplex PCR reads. The sample records about 620,000 distinct CDR3 sequences, 15% to 20% being singletons. V lost 3 bases and J 8 bases, leaving 13 bases between the germline ends. The CDR3 runs 13 residues. CDR1 is LGHDT, CDR2 YNNKEL, per germline (reference sequence). Noted time point: newly diagnosed GD, antithyroid drugs for less than 3 months. There was RNA extracted from PBMCs, and the TCR library was made from it. The same data also contributed to another study, on T cells in Graves' hyperthyroidism and ophthalmopathy.

This specimen consisted of peripheral blood mononuclear cells (PBMCs), obtained at new diagnosis, from a patient treated with antithyroid drugs. V is TRBV3-1 and J is TRBJ1-1; possible D gene TRBD1, 6 bases. The clonotype originates from a young woman with Graves disease. CDR3 loop: CASSQVLDREAFF. CDR3 in DNA: TGTGCCAGCAGCCAGGTCCTCGACAGGGAAGCTTTCTTT. The full variable domain, its missing parts supplied by reference TRBV3-1 and TRBJ1-1, is DTAVSQTPKYLVTQMGNDKSIKCEQNLGHDTMYWYKQDSKKFLKIMFSYNNKELIINETVPNRFSPKSPDKAHLNLHINSLELGDSAVYFCASSQVLDREAFFGQGTRLTVV.